This TCR beta chain was retrieved from a study of vaccination and CD4 T cells after COVID-19. As regards this clonotype: What it binds is unknown.

Treatment noted: roughly 10-day PBMC culture with coronavirus spike peptide pools or control peptides (ViraFEST assay). Sequencing of the DNA from cultured CD4+ T cells was carried out with the Oncomine TCR Beta short-read assay. TCRdb fed the PCR reads into MiXCR, producing one record per CDR3 protein. The sample holds roughly 11,000 distinct CDR3 sequences, 55% to 70% seen once. Sequenced input: CD4+ T cells from blood, cultured in vitro. The origin of this receptor is a human donor who had recovered from COVID-19.

The CDR3 region is CASRENLRQGRNQPQHF. The CDR3 DNA reads TGTGCCAGTAGGGAAAACCTACGACAGGGGCGGAATCAGCCCCAGCATTTT. The rearrangement links TRBV19 to TRBJ1-5; 8 bases are a match to TRBD1. The CDR3 loop spans 17 amino acids. J lost 4 bases, V lost 6 bases, and 14 bases had no gene match. Germline V lookup: CDR1 LNHDA, CDR2 SQIVND (reference sequence). The whole variable domain, remainder taken from reference TRBV19 and TRBJ1-5, is DGGITQSPKYLFRKEGQNVTLSCEQNLNHDAMYWYRQDPGQGLRLIYYSQIVNDFQKGDIAEGYSVSREKKESFPLTVTSAQKNPTAFYLCASRENLRQGRNQPQHFGDGTRLSIL.